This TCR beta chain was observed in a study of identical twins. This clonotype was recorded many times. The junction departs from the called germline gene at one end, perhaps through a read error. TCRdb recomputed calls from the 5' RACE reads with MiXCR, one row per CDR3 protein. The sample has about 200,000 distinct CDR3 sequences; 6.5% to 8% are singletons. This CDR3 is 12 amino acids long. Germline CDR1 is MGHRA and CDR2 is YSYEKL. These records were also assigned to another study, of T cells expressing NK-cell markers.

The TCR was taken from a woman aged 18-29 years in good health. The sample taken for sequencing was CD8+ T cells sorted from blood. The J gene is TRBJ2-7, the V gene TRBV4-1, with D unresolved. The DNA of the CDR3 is TGTGCCAGCAGCCAAGATTCGTACGAGCAGTACTTC. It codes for CASSQDSYEQYF.